Listed here are 25 T cell receptor beta chains from one sample, sequenced in a study of T cell responses to AZD1222 COVID-19 vaccine. Assay used: immunoSEQ multiplex PCR; TCRdb lists only in-frame clones, some missing. This sample has about 140,000 clones, with about 90% found just once. Sequenced here: peripheral blood, sampled 28 days after the second dose of the MenACWY control vaccine. The receptors shown here come from an adult who received the MenACWY meningococcal vaccine as a control.

J is TRBJ1-1 and V is TRBV6-6, with D maybe TRBD1 (6 bases). There are 15 residues in the CDR3. Trimming took 2 bases from V and 2 from J, leaving 12 bases between them. In germline, CDR1 is MNHNY, CDR2 SVGAGI (reference sequence). CDR3 in amino acids: CASSYGGQINTEAFF. The CDR3 DNA reads as TGTGCCAGCAGTTACGGTGGACAGATTAACACTGAAGCTTTCTTT.

The chain uses TRBV5-6 and TRBJ2-7; D not certain. The CDR3 extends over 16 amino acids. Germline lookup yields CDR1 SGHDT and CDR2 YYEEEE. V lost 4 bases and J 0 bases, leaving 17 bases between the germline ends. The CDR3 sequence is CASSHADLVVSYEQYF. CDR3 sequence (DNA): TGTGCCAGCAGCCACGCGGACCTGGTGGTCTCCTACGAGCAGTACTTC.

This clone was seen more than once but under ten times. This chain uses TRBV24-1 with TRBJ1-4, with D possibly matching TRBD1 (5 bases). Germline CDR1 and CDR2: KGHDR and SFDVKD. The ends were cut back, 5 bases at V and 8 bases at J, with 23 bases in the middle. The CDR3 has 17 amino acids. The CDR3 is CATSGATTSGSREKLFF. Here the CDR3 DNA reads TGTGCCACCAGTGGCGCAACCACTTCAGGGTCCAGAGAAAAACTGTTTTTT.

The V gene is TRBV6-6, the J gene TRBJ2-3; 9 bases line up with TRBD1. CDR1 is MNHNY and CDR2 is SVGAGI in the germline V gene (reference sequence). The CDR3 sequence is 13 residues long. Trimming cost V 6 bases and J 5 bases; bases outside gene matches: 3. CDR3 protein: CASSRTGEDTQYF. DNA of the CDR3: TGTGCCAGCAGCCGGACAGGGGAAGATACGCAGTATTTT.

The rearrangement links TRBV9 to TRBJ1-6, with a tentative D call TRBD1 (5 bases). Per the germline V gene, CDR1 is SGDLS and CDR2 is YYNGEE. Trimming shortened V by 4 bases and J by 10 bases, and 18 bases separated the two germline ends. The CDR3 totals 15 residues. The CDR3 coding sequence is TGTGCCAGCAGCCCTTCGGGGGGGGTACAGTCACCCCTCCACTTT. Residues: CASSPSGGVQSPLHF.

The V call is TRBV19, the J call TRBJ2-7; D possibly corresponds to TRBD2 (6 bases). The CDR3 contains 16 residues. V was cut by 5 bases and J by 4 bases, with 21 bases left in between. The germline V gene encodes CDR1 LNHDA and CDR2 SQIVND (reference sequence). The CDR3 spells CASSLEWGLQRYEQYF. The CDR3 DNA reads as TGTGCCAGTAGTCTCGAGTGGGGACTTCAGAGGTACGAGCAGTACTTC.

The V call is TRBV28, the J call TRBJ2-1, with 7 bases identical to TRBD1. Per the germline V gene, CDR1 is MDHEN and CDR2 is SYDVKM. The V segment lost 5 bases and the J segment 7 bases; nucleotides outside the gene matches: 11. The CDR3 consists of 15 residues. The CDR3 sequence: CASSSTGESMNEQFF. The CDR3 nucleotides are TGTGCCAGCAGTAGTACAGGGGAGAGTATGAATGAGCAGTTCTTC. Filled out from reference TRBV28 and TRBJ2-1, the complete variable domain reads DVKVTQSSRYLVKRTGEKVFLECVQDMDHENMFWYRQDPGLGLRLIYFSYDVKMKEKGDIPEGYSVSREKKERFSLILESASTNQTSMYLCASSSTGESMNEQFFGPGTRLTVL.

V is TRBV11-1 and J is TRBJ2-3, with D perhaps matching TRBD1 or TRBD2 (5 bases each). Trimming cost V 5 bases and J 2 bases, with 17 bases left between them. Germline V gene lookup returns CDR1 SGHAT and CDR2 FQDESV (reference sequence). CDR3 length: 16 amino acids. CDR3 DNA: TGTGCCAGCAGCAGTAACCGGGACCAATTCACAGATACGCAGTATTTT. Amino acid sequence: CASSSNRDQFTDTQYF.

This clone has just one count. This chain links TRBV19 with TRBJ2-5; no clear D. The germline V gene has CDR1 LNHDA and CDR2 SQIVND (reference sequence). This CDR3 contains 12 residues. V was cut by 0 bases and J by 6 bases, with 5 bases left in between. CDR3 DNA sequence: TGTGCCAGTAGTATAGAGGGGAAGACCCAGTACTTC. It encodes CASSIEGKTQYF. Full variable domain (remainder filled in from reference TRBV19 and TRBJ2-5): DGGITQSPKYLFRKEGQNVTLSCEQNLNHDAMYWYRQDPGQGLRLIYYSQIVNDFQKGDIAEGYSVSREKKESFPLTVTSAQKNPTAFYLCASSIEGKTQYFGPGTRLLVL.

The J gene is TRBJ2-3, the V gene TRBV7-2; 10 nucleotides agree with TRBD2. The V segment lost 5 bases and the J segment 4 bases; nucleotides outside the gene matches: 12. Per the germline V gene, CDR1 is SGHTA and CDR2 is FQGNSA. The CDR3 length is 17 residues. The CDR3: CASSRRGLAGVADTQYF. CDR3 sequence (DNA): TGTGCCAGCAGCCGCAGGGGCCTAGCGGGAGTAGCAGATACGCAGTATTTT.

This clone showed up just once. The V and J genes are TRBV7-2 and TRBJ2-1; D is perhaps TRBD1 or TRBD2 (6 bases each). V lost 7 bases to trimming and J lost 4 bases, with 20 bases between them. Germline V gene lookup returns CDR1 SGHTA and CDR2 FQGNSA. The CDR3 has 16 amino acids. The CDR3 here is CASTPILGGGYNEQFF. The CDR3 DNA is TGTGCCAGCACCCCAATACTTGGAGGGGGATACAATGAGCAGTTCTTC.

This chain uses TRBV7-8 with TRBJ2-3; D uncertain. CDR3 length: 11 amino acids. The germline V gene has CDR1 SGHVS and CDR2 FQNEAQ. The germline V and J ends were trimmed by 5 bases and 5 bases, with 5 bases remaining between them. Written as DNA, the CDR3 is TGTGCCAGCAGCAAGGTAGATACGCAGTATTTT. Protein sequence: CASSKVDTQYF.

The CDR3, as DNA: TGTGCCACCAGTGTGGGGACAGGGGGATTTTACGAGCAGTACTTC. It encodes CATSVGTGGFYEQYF. The chain uses TRBV24-1 and TRBJ2-7; 11 bases match TRBD1. CDR3 length: 15 amino acids. Germline values: CDR1 KGHDR, CDR2 SFDVKD. V dropped 5 bases and J dropped 4; count of bases not matched to a gene: 6.

The chain has TRBV20-1 and TRBJ2-4, with 10 bases identical to TRBD2. The CDR3 length is 15 residues. The V gene end was trimmed by 6 bases and the J gene end by 8 bases; junction bases not matched to a gene: 13. CDR1 and CDR2 from the germline V gene are DFQATT and SNEGSKA (reference sequence). CDR3 amino acids: CSASTSGKTWDIQYF. CDR3 DNA sequence: TGCAGTGCAAGTACTAGCGGGAAAACGTGGGACATTCAGTACTTC.

The V call is TRBV30, the J call TRBJ2-1; 10 positions match TRBD1. This CDR3 comprises 14 residues. Germline CDR1 GTSNPN, CDR2 SVGIG (reference sequence). With V trimmed by 4 bases and J by 5 bases, 5 bases remained unmatched. The CDR3 sequence is CAWKGQGNHNEQFF. DNA for the CDR3: TGTGCCTGGAAGGGACAGGGGAACCACAATGAGCAGTTCTTC.

V is TRBV29-1 and J is TRBJ1-1, with 9 nucleotides matching TRBD1. The CDR3 loop spans 13 amino acids. The V and J ends lost 5 bases and 5 bases, in that order; junction bases with no gene match: 6. CDR1 and CDR2 from the germline V gene are SQVTM and ANQGSEA. The CDR3 region has the DNA TGCAGCGTTTACAGGGGGCGAGAGACTGAAGCTTTCTTT. It yields the protein CSVYRGRETEAFF.

Only a few counts were recorded for this clone. This sequence joins TRBV6-5 and TRBJ1-1; possibly TRBD1 for D (6 bases). This CDR3 comprises 16 residues. Germline V gives CDR1 MNHEY, CDR2 SVGAGI. The V gene lost 2 bases and the J gene lost 0 bases, with 13 bases spanning the gap. The CDR3: CASSYTTGPMNTEAFF. CDR3 sequence (DNA): TGTGCCAGCAGTTACACGACAGGACCCATGAACACTGAAGCTTTCTTT.

This sequence joins TRBV5-5 and TRBJ2-3; D remains unclear. V lost 6 bases, J lost 3 bases, and 20 bases lay in between. The germline CDR1 and CDR2 sequences are SGHKS and YYEKEE (reference sequence). This CDR3 comprises 16 residues. The CDR3 loop reads CASTYSPPSGTDTQYF. The CDR3 coding sequence is TGTGCCAGCACCTATTCTCCGCCGAGTGGGACAGATACGCAGTATTTT.

The chain carries TRBV15 and TRBJ2-5, with no clear D. The V and J ends lost 3 bases and 2 bases respectively, with 4 bases between them. The CDR3 runs 12 residues. Germline V gives CDR1 LNHNV, CDR2 YYDKDF (reference sequence). The chain's CDR3 is CATSRQQETQYF. The CDR3 region has the DNA TGTGCCACCAGCAGGCAGCAAGAGACCCAGTACTTC. The whole variable domain, remainder taken from reference TRBV15 and TRBJ2-5, is DAMVIQNPRYQVTQFGKPVTLSCSQTLNHNVMYWYQQKSSQAPKLLFHYYDKDFNNEADTPDNFQSRRPNTSFCFLDIRSPGLGDTAMYLCATSRQQETQYFGPGTRLLVL.

The chain has TRBV24-1 and TRBJ2-7; TRBD2 might be the D (6 bases). Germline-derived CDR1 and CDR2 are KGHDR and SFDVKD. CDR3 length: 14 amino acids. Trimming shortened V by 3 bases and J by 0 bases, and 8 bases separated the two germline ends. The CDR3 region is CATSDAGTSYEQYF. The CDR3 DNA sequence: TGTGCCACCAGTGATGCGGGGACCTCCTACGAGCAGTACTTC.

The V call is TRBV5-1, the J call TRBJ2-4; no definite D call. CDR3 length: 14 amino acids. V was trimmed by 0 bases and J by 5 bases, leaving 9 bases between them. Germline CDR1 reads SGHRS; CDR2 reads YFSETQ. The DNA of the CDR3 is TGCGCCAGCAGCTTGGCCGGTCTCCAAAACATTCAGTACTTC. Protein: CASSLAGLQNIQYF.

This clone was seen only once. The rearrangement uses TRBV28 and TRBJ2-5; 10 nucleotides match TRBD2. The J segment lost 2 bases and the V segment lost 6 bases, leaving 18 bases of the junction unmatched. This CDR3 has 19 residues. From germline, CDR1 is MDHEN and CDR2 SYDVKM. In nucleotides, the CDR3 is TGTGCCAGCAGCCAATCGGACAGACGACTAGCGGGCGGTCAAGAGACCCAGTACTTC. The encoded protein is CASSQSDRRLAGGQETQYF.

CDR3 coding DNA: TGTGCCAGCAGCCCCAAGAACACCGGGGAGCTGTTTTTT. Amino acids: CASSPKNTGELFF. V and J are TRBV7-2 and TRBJ2-2, with no clear D. The CDR3 contains 13 residues. The V gene's germline CDR1 is SGHTA and CDR2 FQGNSA. V lost 5 bases, J lost 1 base, and 5 bases lay in between. The full variable domain, rest sourced from reference TRBV7-2 and TRBJ2-2, is GAGVSQSPSNKVTEKGKDVELRCDPISGHTALYWYRQSLGQGLEFLIYFQGNSAPDKSGLPSDRFSAERTGGSVSTLTIQRTQQEDSAVYLCASSPKNTGELFFGEGSRLTVL.

The V and J genes are TRBV2 and TRBJ2-5, with 8 bases identical to TRBD1. Unmatched junction bases numbered 9, after V lost 7 bases and J lost 5 bases. Germline CDR1 and CDR2: SNHLY and FYNNEI. This CDR3 comprises 14 residues. CDR3 coding DNA: TGTGCCAGCATCCCGACAGGGGATAGGGAGACCCAGTACTTC. Its translation: CASIPTGDRETQYF.

This sequence joins TRBV6-2 or TRBV6-3 and TRBJ2-7, with D unclear. This CDR3 has 11 residues. Germline-derived CDR1 and CDR2 are MNHEY and SVGEGT. Trimming pared 6 bases from V and 6 bases from J, leaving 9 bases between. The CDR3 DNA sequence: TGTGCCAGCAGCGATTCGCTCGAGCAGTACTTC. Protein sequence: CASSDSLEQYF.